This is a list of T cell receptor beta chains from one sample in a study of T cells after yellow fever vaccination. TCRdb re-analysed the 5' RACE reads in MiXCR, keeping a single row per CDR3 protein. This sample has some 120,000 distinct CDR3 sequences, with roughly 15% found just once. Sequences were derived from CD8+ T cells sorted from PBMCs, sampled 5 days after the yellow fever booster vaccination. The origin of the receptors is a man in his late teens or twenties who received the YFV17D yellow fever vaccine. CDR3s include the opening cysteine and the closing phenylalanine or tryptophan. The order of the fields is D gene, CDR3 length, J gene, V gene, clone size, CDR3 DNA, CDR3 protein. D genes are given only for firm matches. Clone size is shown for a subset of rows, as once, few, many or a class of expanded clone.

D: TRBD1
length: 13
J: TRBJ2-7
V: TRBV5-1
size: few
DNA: TGCGCCAGCAGCTTAGGGGGACAGGGCGAGCAGTACTTC
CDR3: CASSLGGQGEQYF

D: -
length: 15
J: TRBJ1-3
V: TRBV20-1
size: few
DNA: TGCAGTGCTAGTGGACACGCTGAAACTGGAAACACCATATATTTT
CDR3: CSASGHAETGNTIYF

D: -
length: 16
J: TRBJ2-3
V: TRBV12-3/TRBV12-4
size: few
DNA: TGTGCCAGCATGGGCAGTCGGGGGATAAGCACAGATACGCAGTATTTT
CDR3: CASMGSRGISTDTQYF

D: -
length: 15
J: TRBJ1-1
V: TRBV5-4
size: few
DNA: TGTGCCAGCAGCGATTGGACAGCTAAGCACACTGAAGCTTTCTTT
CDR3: CASSDWTAKHTEAFF

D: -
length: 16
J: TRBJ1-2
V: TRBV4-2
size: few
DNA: TGTGCCAGCAGCCATATTAGGGAGCTGGGTAACTATGGCTACACCTTC
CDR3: CASSHIRELGNYGYTF

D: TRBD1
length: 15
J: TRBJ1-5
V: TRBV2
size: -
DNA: TGTGCCAGCAGCGACACCGGGACAGGGGTCCAGCCCCAGCATTTT
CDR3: CASSDTGTGVQPQHF

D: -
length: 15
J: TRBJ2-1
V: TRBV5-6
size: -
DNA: TGTGCCAGCAGCTTGGTCGTATCAGGGTACAATGAGCAGTTCTTC
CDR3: CASSLVVSGYNEQFF

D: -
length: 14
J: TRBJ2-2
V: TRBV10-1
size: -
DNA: TGCGCCAGCAGTAGACAGGCGAACACCGGGGAGCTGTTTTTT
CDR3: CASSRQANTGELFF

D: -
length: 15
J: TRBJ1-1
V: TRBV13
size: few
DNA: TGTGCCAGCAGCGGCAGGGAAGGGTGGCGCACTGAAGCTTTCTTT
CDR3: CASSGREGWRTEAFF

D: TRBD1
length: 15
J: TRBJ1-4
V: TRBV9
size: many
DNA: TGTGCCAGCAGCGTAGATGGGACAGTCAATGAAAAACTGTTTTTT
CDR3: CASSVDGTVNEKLFF

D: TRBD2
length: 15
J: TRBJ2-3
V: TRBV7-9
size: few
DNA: TGTGCCAGCAGCTTTAGCGGGGGGCGTGATAATACGCAGTATTTT
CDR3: CASSFSGGRDNTQYF

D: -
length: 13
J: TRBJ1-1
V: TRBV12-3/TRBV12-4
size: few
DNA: TGTGCCAGTAGGATCTCTTTGAACACTGAAGCTTTCTTT
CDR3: CASRISLNTEAFF

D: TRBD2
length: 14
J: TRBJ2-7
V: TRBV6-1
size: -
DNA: TGTGCCAGCAGTTCACGGGGGGGCCCCTACGAGCAGTACTTC
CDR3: CASSSRGGPYEQYF

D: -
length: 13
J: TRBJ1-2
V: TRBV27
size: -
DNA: TGTGCCAGCCACGGGGGGGACCGCTATGGCTACACCTTC
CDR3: CASHGGDRYGYTF

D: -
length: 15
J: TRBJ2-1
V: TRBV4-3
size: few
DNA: TGCGCCAGCAGCCAAGATCGGGGGCCTTACAATGAGCAGTTCTTC
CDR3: CASSQDRGPYNEQFF

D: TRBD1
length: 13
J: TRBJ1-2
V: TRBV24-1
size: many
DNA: TGTGCCACCAGTGCTGGACAGGGCGATGGCTACACCTTC
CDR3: CATSAGQGDGYTF

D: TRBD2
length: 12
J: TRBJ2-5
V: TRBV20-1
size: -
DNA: TGCAGTGCTACGTCTAGCGGAGAGACCCAGTACTTC
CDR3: CSATSSGETQYF

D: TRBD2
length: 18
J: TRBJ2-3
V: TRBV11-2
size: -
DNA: TGTGCCAGCAGCTCGTACCTCCTAGCGGGGGGAAGCACAGATACGCAGTATTTT
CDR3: CASSSYLLAGGSTDTQYF

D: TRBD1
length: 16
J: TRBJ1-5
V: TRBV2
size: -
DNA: TGTGCCAGCAGTGCGGGGACAGGGCAGCTTAATCAGCCCCAGCATTTT
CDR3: CASSAGTGQLNQPQHF

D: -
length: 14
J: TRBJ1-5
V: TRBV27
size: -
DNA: TGTGCCAGCAGTTTAGGGGCGAGGAATCAGCCCCAGCATTTT
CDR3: CASSLGARNQPQHF

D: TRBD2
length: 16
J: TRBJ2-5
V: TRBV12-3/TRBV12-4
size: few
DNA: TGTGCCAGCAGTCCACGGGCTAGCGGGGGCCAAGAGACCCAGTACTTC
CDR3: CASSPRASGGQETQYF

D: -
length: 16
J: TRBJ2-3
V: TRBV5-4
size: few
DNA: TGTGCCAGCAGCTTGGCCGTAGGGGCGCCTCCAGATACGCAGTATTTT
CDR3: CASSLAVGAPPDTQYF

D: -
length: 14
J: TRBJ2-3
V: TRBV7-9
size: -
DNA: TGTGCCAGCAGACCCTCAGAGGACACAGATACGCAGTATTTT
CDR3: CASRPSEDTDTQYF

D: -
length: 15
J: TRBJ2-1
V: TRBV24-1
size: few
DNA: TGTGCCACCAGTGATTTAGGTTTCGAGGTAGATGAGCAGTTCTTC
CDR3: CATSDLGFEVDEQFF

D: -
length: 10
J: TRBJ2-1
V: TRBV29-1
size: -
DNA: TGCAGCGGGGGGTCCAATGAGCAGTTCTTC
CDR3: CSGGSNEQFF

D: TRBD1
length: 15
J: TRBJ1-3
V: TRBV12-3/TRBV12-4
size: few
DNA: TGTGCCAGCACCTGGGGCGCAGGGGGCACGGACACCATATATTTT
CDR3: CASTWGAGGTDTIYF

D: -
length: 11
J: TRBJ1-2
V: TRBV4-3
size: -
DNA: TGCGCCAGCAGCCAAGAGTTGCCGGGGCCCTTC
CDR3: CASSQELPGPF

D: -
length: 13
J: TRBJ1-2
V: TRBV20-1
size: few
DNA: TGCAGTGATCGACTGGTTTTTAACTATGGCTACACCTTC
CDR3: CSDRLVFNYGYTF

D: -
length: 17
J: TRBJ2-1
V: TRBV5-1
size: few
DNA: TGCGCCAGCGGCTCCCAGGGCGGGGAAGGTTTCGGCAATGAGCAGTTCTTC
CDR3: CASGSQGGEGFGNEQFF

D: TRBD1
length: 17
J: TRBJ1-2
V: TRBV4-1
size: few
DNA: TGCGCCAGCAGCCAGGGACCCCGAACAGGGGGCAACTATGGCTACACCTTC
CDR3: CASSQGPRTGGNYGYTF

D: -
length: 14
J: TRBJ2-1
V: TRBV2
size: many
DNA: TGTGCCAGCCGACCGGGACTCGAGCAGCCTGAGCAGTTCTTC
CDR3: CASRPGLEQPEQFF

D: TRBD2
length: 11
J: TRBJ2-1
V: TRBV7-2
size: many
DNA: TGTGCCAGCAGCTTTCTAGCGGTATTGTTCTTC
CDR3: CASSFLAVLFF

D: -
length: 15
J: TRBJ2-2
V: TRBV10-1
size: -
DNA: TGCGCCAGCAGTGAGGACAGGAGCAACACCGGGGAGCTGTTTTTT
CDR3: CASSEDRSNTGELFF

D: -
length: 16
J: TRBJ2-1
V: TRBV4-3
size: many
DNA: TGCGCCAGCAGCCAAGATTCCAGCGGAGGTTACAATGAGCAGTTCTTC
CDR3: CASSQDSSGGYNEQFF